This TCR beta chain was profiled in a study of regulatory T cells in long-lasting Graves disease (dated by TCRdb to the early 2020s). Background on the whole study: Persistent Graves' disease was defined as persistently positive TSH receptor autoantibodies together with antithyroid drug treatment for over 5 years. A total of about 35 samples underwent TCR sequencing, from roughly 13 patients with persistent Graves' disease and roughly 20 patients with newly diagnosed Graves' disease. Patients with persistent Graves' disease were compared with patients with newly diagnosed Graves' disease using TCR sequencing and RNA sequencing of peripheral blood. On average, persistent Graves' disease patients in the clinical cohort had been on antithyroid drugs for around 9.5 years. The study took place in China and was registered as a clinical trial.

The meaning of the sample's time point label: persistent/refractory GD, antithyroid drugs over 5 years with positive TRAb. For both TCR sequencing and RNA sequencing, RNA was extracted from PBMCs in TRIzol. Graves' disease was diagnosed according to American Thyroid Association guidelines. Patients for the study were recruited at an endocrinology department in Xi'an, China. From each patient, approximately 10 milliliters of peripheral blood was collected into an EDTA anticoagulant tube. Ficoll Paque Plus density gradient separation was used to isolate PBMCs, and no further T cell sorting was done. RNA quality was checked with an Agilent 2100 Bioanalyzer and agarose gel, and concentration with a NanoDrop 2000. The germline V gene specifies SGHTA as CDR1 and FQGNSA as CDR2. Inclusive of the bounding cysteine and phenylalanine, the CDR3 is 14 residues long. Kept here is only the CDR3 DNA, which spans 42 bases and is read in frame from base 1. V lost 5 bases and J lost 8 bases; the stretch between them is 18 bases long.

In the case of this clonotype: No antigen is known for it. No qualities accompany the bases; no much larger clone lies one base away.

The method was multiplex PCR. The instrument given in TCRdb is Illumina HiSeq 4000. TCR beta libraries were built with iRepertoire HTBI primers and Arm-PCR amplification of CDR3 regions. Before sequencing, the PCR products went through gel purification. In the paper's pipeline: Gene usage analysis of CDR3 amino acid clonotypes relied on the approximately 60 TRBV and 12 to 15 TRBJ segments identified across samples. Filtered high-quality paired reads were merged into contigs using COPE and FqMerger. BLAST was used to align contigs to IMGT TRBV, TRBD and TRBJ reference genes, with CDR3 defined following IMGT. Any clonotype with a frequency above 0.1% was counted as a highly expanded clone. Shannon entropy served as the measure of repertoire diversity, while the Gini coefficient captured V-J evenness. A clonotype was considered public if more than one individual shared it. The public sequencing data were trimmed at Q25 with fastp and processed into clonotypes with MiXCR by TCRdb, which kept only in-frame beta chains. Every entry covers one CDR3 protein and lists the most common genes and DNA from its rows. The V and J calls and clone size are TCRdb's, not the authors'. Counted in this sample were approximately 690,000 distinct CDR3 sequences; around 30% of them appeared once. The biggest ten clones account for under 55% of the sample.

Summary of the overall study and its limitations: As a limitation, the authors acknowledged that the small sample size may reduce accuracy. Because the primary lesion, thyroid tissue, could not be accessed, the study looked at peripheral blood alone. Persistent Graves' disease patients showed lower TCR Shannon entropy and fewer highly expanded clones than newly diagnosed patients, suggesting clonal expansion. TRBV28, TRBJ1-2 and TRBJ2-5 were preferentially used in persistent disease, while TRBV20-1 and TRBJ2-1 were favored in newly diagnosed disease. More public clonotypes were shared among persistent patients (2,741) than among newly diagnosed patients (over 900). Sequencing and analysis were limited to the TCR beta chain.

The clonotype was recovered from a female donor with Graves disease. The sequence links TRBV7-2 to TRBJ1-2, with the identity of the D gene unclear. Source: peripheral blood mononuclear cells (PBMCs), taken when the disease was refractory, from a patient treated with antithyroid drugs. The DNA sequence is TGTGCCAGCAGCGGCCTCATTAGGTCAGAGGGCTACACCTTC. Translated, it reads CASSGLIRSEGYTF.